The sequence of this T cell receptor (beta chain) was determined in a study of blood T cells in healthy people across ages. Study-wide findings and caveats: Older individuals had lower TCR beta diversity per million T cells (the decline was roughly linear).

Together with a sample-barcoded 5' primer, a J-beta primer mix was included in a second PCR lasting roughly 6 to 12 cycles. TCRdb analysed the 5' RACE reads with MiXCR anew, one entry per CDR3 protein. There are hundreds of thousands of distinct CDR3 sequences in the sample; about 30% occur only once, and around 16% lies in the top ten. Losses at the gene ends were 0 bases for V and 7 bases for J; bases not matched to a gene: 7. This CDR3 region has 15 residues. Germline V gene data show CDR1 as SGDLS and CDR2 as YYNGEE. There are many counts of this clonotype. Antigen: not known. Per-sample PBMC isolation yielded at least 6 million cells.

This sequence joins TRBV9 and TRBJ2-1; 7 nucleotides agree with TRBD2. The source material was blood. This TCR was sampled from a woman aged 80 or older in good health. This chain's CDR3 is CASSVDIAGDNEQFF. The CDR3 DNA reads TGTGCCAGCAGCGTAGATATAGCGGGTGATAATGAGCAGTTCTTC.